This T cell receptor beta chain came from a study of early T cells in non-severe SARS-CoV-2 infection. Across the whole study: Unsorted whole-blood RNA was sequenced in bulk, leaving chains unpaired.

V shed 6 bases, J shed 5 bases, and the junction held 9 bases outside the gene matches. The CDR3 runs 13 residues. Germline CDR1 is DFQATT and CDR2 is SNEGSKA (reference sequence). Each cDNA molecule carried a unique molecular identifier. In TCRdb, the 5' RACE reads were re-called with MiXCR into one record per CDR3 protein. The top ten clones hold around 2.9% of a sample with 90,000 to 130,000 distinct CDR3 sequences, over 10% of them seen once. Ten or more counts support this clonotype. Its antigen is currently unknown. Notes on the study in general: VDJdb matching, biased toward anti-spike CD8 responses, missed private and CD4 specificities.

The sequence was obtained from an adult who was a healthcare worker with PCR-confirmed SARS-CoV-2 infection or an uninfected control (not recorded which). V gene TRBV20-1 combines with J gene TRBJ1-2; the match to TRBD1 covers 7 bases. Sequences were obtained from whole blood. The CDR3 DNA follows: TGCAGTGCCTCTCCGGGACAGATATATGGCTACACCTTC. It encodes CSASPGQIYGYTF.